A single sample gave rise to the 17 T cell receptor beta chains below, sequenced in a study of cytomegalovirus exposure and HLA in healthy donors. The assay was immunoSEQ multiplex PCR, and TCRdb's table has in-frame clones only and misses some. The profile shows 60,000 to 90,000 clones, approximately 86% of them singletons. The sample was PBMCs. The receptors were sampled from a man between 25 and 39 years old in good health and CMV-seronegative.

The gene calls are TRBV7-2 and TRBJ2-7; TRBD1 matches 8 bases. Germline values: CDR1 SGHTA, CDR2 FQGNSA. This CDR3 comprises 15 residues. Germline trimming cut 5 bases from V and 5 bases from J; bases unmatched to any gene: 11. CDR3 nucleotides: TGTGCCAGCAGCCGGAGCCCGGACAGGGTGCACGAGCAGTACGTC. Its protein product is CASSRSPDRVHEQYV.

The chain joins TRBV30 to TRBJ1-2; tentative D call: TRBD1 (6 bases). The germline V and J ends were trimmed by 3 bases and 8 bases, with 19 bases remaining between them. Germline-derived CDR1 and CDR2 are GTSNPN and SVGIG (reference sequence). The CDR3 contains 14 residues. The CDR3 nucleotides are TGTGCCTGGAGGTTTACAGGGTTTTCGGGCGGCTACACCTTC. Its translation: CAWRFTGFSGGYTF.

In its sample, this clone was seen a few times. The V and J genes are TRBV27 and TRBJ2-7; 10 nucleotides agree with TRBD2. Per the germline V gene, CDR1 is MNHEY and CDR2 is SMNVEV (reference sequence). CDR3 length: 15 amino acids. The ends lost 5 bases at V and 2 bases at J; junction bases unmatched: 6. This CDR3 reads CASSPGLAETYEQYV. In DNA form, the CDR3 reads TGTGCCAGCAGTCCCGGACTAGCGGAGACCTACGAGCAGTACGTC.

Here the CDR3 reads CASSLEGQGNSPLHF. CDR3 in DNA: TGTGCCAGCAGCTTAGAGGGTCAGGGGAATTCACCCCTCCACTTT. The V and J genes are TRBV7-2 and TRBJ1-6, with D maybe TRBD1 (6 bases). The CDR3 is 15 residues long. The germline V gene encodes CDR1 SGHTA and CDR2 FQGNSA. V dropped 1 base and J dropped 7 bases, with 11 bases sitting between them.

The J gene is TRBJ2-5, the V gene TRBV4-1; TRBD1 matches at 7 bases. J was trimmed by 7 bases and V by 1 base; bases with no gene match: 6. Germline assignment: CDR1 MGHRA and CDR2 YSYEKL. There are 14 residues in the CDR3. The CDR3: CASSQVGQSGTQYF. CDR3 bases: TGCGCCAGCAGCCAAGTGGGACAGTCGGGGACCCAGTACTTC.

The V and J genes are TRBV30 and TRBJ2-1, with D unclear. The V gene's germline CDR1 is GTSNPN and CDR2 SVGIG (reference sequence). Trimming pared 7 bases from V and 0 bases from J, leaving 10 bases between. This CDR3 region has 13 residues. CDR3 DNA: TGTGCCTCGTCCCTCGGCTCCTACAATGAGCAGTTCTTC. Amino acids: CASSLGSYNEQFF.

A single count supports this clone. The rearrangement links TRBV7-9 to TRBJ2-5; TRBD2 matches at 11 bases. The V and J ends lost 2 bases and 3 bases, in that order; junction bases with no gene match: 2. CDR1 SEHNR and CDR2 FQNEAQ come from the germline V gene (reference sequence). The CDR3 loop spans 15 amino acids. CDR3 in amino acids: CASSLPGLAEETQYF. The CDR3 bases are TGTGCCAGCAGCTTACCGGGACTAGCGGAAGAGACCCAGTACTTC.

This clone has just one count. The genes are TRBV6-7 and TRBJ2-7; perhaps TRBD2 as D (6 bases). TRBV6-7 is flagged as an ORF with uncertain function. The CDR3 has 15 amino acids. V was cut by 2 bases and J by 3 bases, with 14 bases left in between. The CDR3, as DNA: TGTGCCAGCAGTTACCCGGGGGAGAACATCTACGAGCAGTACGTC. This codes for CASSYPGENIYEQYV.

In DNA, the CDR3 is TGTGCCAGCAGTGAACACCCGCCCCAGCGTTCAGATACGCAGTATTTT. Amino acid sequence: CASSEHPPQRSDTQYF. This chain joins TRBV2 and TRBJ2-3; no clear D gene. The CDR3 runs 16 residues. Germline V gene data show CDR1 as SNHLY and CDR2 as FYNNEI. V lost 2 bases, J lost 4 bases, and 16 bases lay in between.

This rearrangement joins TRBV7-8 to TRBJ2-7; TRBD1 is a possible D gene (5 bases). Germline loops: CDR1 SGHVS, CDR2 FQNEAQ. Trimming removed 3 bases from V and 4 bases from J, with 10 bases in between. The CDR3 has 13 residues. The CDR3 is CASSFGDRYEQYV. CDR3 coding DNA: TGTGCCAGCAGCTTCGGAGACAGATACGAGCAGTACGTC.

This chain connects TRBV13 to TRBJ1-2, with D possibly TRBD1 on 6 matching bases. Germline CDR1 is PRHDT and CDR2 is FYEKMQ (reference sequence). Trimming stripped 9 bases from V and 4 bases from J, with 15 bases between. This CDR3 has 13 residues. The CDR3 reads CASSTGSLYGYTF. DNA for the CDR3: TGTGCCAGTAGCACAGGGTCTCTCTATGGCTACACCTTC.

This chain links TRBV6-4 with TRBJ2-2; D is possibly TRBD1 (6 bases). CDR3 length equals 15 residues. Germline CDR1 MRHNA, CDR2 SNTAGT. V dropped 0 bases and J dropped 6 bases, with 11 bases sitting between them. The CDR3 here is CASSDSHGGPGELFF. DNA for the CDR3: TGTGCCAGCAGTGACTCGCATGGGGGCCCCGGGGAGCTGTTTTTT.

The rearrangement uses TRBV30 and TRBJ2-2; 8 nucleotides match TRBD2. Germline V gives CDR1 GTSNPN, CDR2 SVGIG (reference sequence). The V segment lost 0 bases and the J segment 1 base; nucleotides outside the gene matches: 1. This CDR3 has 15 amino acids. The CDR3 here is CAWSVAGENTGELFF. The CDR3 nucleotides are TGTGCCTGGAGTGTAGCGGGAGAGAACACCGGGGAGCTGTTTTTT.

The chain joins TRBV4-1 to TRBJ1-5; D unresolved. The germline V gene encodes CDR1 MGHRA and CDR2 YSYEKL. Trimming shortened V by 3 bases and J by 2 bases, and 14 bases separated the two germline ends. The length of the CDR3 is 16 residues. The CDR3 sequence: CASSHTPGGGNQPQHF. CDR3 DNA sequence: TGCGCCAGCAGCCATACTCCGGGCGGGGGCAATCAGCCCCAGCATTTT.

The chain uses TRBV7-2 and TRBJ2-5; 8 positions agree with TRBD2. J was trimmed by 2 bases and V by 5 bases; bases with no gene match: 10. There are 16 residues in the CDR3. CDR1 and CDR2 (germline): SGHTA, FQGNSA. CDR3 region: CASSPGDLAGQETQYF. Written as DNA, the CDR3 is TGTGCCAGCAGCCCCGGCGACTTAGCGGGGCAAGAGACCCAGTACTTC.

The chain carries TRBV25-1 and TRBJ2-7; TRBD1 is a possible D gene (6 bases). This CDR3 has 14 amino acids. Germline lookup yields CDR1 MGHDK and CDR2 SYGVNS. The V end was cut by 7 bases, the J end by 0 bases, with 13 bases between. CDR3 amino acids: CASIRDTTSYEQYF. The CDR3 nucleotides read TGTGCCAGCATTCGGGACACCACCTCCTACGAGCAGTACTTC.

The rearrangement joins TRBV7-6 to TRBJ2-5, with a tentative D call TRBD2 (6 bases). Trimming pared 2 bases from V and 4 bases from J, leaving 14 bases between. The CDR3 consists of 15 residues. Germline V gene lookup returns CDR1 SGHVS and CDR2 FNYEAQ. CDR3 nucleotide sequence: TGTGCCAGCAGCTTAACCCCGGGACTTGGAGAGACCCAGTACTTC. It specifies CASSLTPGLGETQYF.